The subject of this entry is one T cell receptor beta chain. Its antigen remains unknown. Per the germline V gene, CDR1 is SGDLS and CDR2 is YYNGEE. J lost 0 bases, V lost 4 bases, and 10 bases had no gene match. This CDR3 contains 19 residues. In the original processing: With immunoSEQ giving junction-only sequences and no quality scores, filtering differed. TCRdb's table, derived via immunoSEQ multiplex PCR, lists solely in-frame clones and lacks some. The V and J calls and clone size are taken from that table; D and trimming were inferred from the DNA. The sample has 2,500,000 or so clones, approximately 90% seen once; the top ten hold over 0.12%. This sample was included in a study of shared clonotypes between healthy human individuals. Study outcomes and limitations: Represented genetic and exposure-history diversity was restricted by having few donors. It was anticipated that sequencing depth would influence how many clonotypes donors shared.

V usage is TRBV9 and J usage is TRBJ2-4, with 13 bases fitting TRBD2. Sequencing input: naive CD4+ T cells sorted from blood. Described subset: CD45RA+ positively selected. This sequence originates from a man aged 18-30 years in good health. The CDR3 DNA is TGTGCCAGCAGCCCTCGGACTAGCGGGAGCGATCTAGCCAAAAACATTCAGTACTTC. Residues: CASSPRTSGSDLAKNIQYF.